This paragraph covers one TCR beta chain sequence. Per germline, CDR1 MNHEY and CDR2 SVGEGT. This CDR3 is built from 16 residues. The V gene lost 0 bases and the J gene lost 2 bases, with 11 bases spanning the gap. This record belongs to a study of blood T cell repertoires in COVID-19. During the 2 weeks before they entered the study, exposed participants had met someone with a PCR-confirmed or clinician-diagnosed COVID-19 case. Clones were sequenced by immunoSEQ multiplex PCR, and TCRdb holds only the in-frame ones, with some missing. The sample contains fewer than 400,000 clones, roughly 90% of which appear only once.

The sample consisted of PBMCs or T cells enriched from blood (not recorded which). The V gene is TRBV6-2 or TRBV6-3, the J gene TRBJ1-3; no clear D. The receptor was isolated from a woman in her 30s who had been exposed to COVID-19. The CDR3: CASSYSVAGAGNTIYF. The CDR3 nucleotides read TGTGCCAGCAGTTACTCGGTCGCGGGAGCTGGAAACACCATATATTTT.